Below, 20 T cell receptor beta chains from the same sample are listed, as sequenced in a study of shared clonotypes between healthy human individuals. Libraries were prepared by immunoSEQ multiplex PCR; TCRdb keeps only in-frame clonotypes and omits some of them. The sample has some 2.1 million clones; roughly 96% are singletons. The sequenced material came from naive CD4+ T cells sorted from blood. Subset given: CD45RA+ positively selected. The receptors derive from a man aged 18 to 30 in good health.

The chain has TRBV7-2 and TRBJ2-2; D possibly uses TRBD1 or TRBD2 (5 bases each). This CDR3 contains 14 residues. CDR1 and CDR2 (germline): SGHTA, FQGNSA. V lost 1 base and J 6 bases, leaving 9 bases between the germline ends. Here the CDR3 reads CASSLDGGAGELFF. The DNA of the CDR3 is TGTGCCAGCAGCTTAGATGGGGGTGCCGGGGAGCTGTTTTTT.

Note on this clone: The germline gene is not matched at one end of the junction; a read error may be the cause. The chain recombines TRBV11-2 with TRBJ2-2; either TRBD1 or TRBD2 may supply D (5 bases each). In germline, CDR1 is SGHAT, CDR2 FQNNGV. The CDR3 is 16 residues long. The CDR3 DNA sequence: TGTGCCAGCAGCTTAGTTCAGGGTAGGGGAGCCGGGGAGCTGCTTTTT. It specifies CASSLVQGRGAGELLF.

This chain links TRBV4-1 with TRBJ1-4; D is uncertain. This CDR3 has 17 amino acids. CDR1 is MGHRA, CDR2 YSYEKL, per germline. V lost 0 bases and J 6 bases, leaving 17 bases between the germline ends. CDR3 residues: CASSQEEKESRDEKLFF. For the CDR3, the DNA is TGCGCCAGCAGCCAAGAGGAAAAAGAGTCTAGAGATGAAAAACTGTTTTTT.

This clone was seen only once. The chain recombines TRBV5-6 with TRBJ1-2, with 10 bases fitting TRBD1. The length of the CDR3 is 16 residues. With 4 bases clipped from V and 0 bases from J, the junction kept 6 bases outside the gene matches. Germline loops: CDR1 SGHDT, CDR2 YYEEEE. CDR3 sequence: CASSQDRGVTNYGYTF. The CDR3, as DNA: TGTGCCAGCAGCCAGGACAGGGGGGTCACTAACTATGGCTACACCTTC.

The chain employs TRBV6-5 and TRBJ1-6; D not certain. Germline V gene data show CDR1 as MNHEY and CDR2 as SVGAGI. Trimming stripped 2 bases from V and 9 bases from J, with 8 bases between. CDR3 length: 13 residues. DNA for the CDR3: TGTGCCAGCAGTTACGGAGTTCGTTCACCCCTCCACTTT. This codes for CASSYGVRSPLHF.

The CDR3 sequence is CAWTSGGPLEQYF. CDR3 coding DNA: TGTGCCTGGACTAGCGGGGGCCCTCTCGAGCAGTACTTC. The V and J genes are TRBV30 and TRBJ2-7; 10 bases are shared with TRBD2. V trimming: 4 bases; J trimming: 6 bases; junction bases outside the gene matches: 6. CDR3 length: 13 residues. CDR1 is GTSNPN and CDR2 is SVGIG in the germline V gene (reference sequence).

This CDR3 reads CASSVGANSPLHF. In DNA, the CDR3 is TGTGCCAGCAGTGTGGGGGCCAATTCACCCCTCCACTTT. The chain links TRBV2 to TRBJ1-6; TRBD1 might be the D (6 bases). V was trimmed by 4 bases and J by 7 bases, leaving 8 bases between them. Germline V CDR1 and CDR2: SNHLY, FYNNEI. The CDR3 is made up of 13 amino acids.

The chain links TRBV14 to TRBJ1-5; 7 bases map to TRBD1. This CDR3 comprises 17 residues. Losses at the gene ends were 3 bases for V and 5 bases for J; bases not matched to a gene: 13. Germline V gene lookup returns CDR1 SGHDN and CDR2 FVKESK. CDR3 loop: CASSHLKDRSYYQPQHF. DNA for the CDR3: TGTGCCAGCAGCCATTTAAAGGACAGGTCCTACTATCAGCCCCAGCATTTT. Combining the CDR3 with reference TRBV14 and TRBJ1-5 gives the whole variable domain EAGVTQFPSHSVIEKGQTVTLRCDPISGHDNLYWYRRVMGKEIKFLLHFVKESKQDESGMPNNRFLAERTGGTYSTLKVQPAELEDSGVYFCASSHLKDRSYYQPQHFGDGTRLSIL.

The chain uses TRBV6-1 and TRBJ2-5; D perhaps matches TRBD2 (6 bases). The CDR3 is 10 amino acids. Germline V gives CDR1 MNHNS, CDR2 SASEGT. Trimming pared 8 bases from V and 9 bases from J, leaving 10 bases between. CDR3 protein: CASGGTAQYF. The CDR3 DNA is TGTGCCAGCGGGGGGACGGCCCAGTACTTC.

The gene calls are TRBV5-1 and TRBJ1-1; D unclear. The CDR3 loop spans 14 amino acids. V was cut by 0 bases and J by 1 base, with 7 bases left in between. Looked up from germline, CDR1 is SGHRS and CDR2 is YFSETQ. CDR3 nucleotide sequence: TGCGCCAGCAGCTTGGACAGTGCGAACACTGAAGCTTTCTTT. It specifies CASSLDSANTEAFF.

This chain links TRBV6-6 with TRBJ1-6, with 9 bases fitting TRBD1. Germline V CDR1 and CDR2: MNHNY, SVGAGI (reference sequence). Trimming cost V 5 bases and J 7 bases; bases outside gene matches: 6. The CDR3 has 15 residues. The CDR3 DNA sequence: TGTGCCAGCAGTAAGGGACAGGGCAGGAATTCACCCCTCCACTTT. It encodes CASSKGQGRNSPLHF.

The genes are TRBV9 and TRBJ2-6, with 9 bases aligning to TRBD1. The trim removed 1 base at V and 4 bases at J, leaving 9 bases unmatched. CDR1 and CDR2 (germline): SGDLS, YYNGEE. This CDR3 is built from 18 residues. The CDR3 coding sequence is TGTGCCAGCAGCGTAAGGACAGGGGACTCCCTCGGGGCCAACGTCCTGACTTTC. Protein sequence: CASSVRTGDSLGANVLTF.

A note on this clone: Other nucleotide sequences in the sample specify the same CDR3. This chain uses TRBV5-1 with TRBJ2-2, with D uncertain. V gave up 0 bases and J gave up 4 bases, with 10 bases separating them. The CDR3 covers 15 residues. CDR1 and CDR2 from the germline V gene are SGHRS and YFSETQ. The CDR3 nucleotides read TGCGCCAGCAGCTTGGAACCGGGCTCCACCGGGGAGCTGTTTTTT. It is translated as CASSLEPGSTGELFF.

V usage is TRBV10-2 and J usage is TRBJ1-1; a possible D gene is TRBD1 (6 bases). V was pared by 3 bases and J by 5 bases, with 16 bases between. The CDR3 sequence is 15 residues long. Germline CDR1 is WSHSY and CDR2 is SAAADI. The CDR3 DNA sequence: TGCGCCAGCAGTGAAGTGGGGGGCTTGGGGACTGAAGCTTTCTTT. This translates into CASSEVGGLGTEAFF.

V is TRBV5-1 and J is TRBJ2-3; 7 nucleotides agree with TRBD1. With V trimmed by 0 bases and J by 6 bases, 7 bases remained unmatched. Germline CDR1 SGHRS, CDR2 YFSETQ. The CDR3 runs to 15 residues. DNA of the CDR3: TGCGCCAGCAGCTTGGAAGGACAGGATCCCGATACGCAGTATTTT. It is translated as CASSLEGQDPDTQYF.

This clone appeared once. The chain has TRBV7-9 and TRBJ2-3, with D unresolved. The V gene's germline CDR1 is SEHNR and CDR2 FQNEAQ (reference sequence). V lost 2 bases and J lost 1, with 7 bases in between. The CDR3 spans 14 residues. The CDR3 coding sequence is TGTGCCAGCAGCTTAAATGGCCGCACAGATACGCAGTATTTT. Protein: CASSLNGRTDTQYF.

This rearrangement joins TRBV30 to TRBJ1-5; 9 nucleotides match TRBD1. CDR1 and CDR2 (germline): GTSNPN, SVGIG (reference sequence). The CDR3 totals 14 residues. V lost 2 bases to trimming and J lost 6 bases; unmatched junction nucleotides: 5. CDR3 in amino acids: CAWSTGTGSQPQHF. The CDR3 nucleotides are TGTGCCTGGAGTACCGGGACAGGGTCTCAGCCCCAGCATTTT.

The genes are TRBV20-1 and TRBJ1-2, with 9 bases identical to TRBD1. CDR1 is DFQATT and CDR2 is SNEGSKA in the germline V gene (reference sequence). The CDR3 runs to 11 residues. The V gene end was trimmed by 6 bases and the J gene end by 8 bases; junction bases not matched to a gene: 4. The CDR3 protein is CSAGTGSGYTF. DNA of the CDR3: TGCAGTGCGGGGACAGGGAGCGGCTACACCTTC.

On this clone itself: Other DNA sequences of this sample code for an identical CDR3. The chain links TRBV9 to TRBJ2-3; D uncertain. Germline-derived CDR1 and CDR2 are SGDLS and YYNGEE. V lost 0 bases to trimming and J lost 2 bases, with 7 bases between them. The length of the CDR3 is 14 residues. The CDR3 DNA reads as TGTGCCAGCAGCGTAGAGGCCGCCACAGATACGCAGTATTTT. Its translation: CASSVEAATDTQYF.

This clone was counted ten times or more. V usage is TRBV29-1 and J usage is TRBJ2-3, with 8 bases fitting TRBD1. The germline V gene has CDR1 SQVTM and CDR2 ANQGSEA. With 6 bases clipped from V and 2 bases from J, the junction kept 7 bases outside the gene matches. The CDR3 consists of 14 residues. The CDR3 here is CSVRQGLPTDTQYF. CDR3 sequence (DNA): TGCAGCGTGCGACAGGGGTTACCCACAGATACGCAGTATTTT.